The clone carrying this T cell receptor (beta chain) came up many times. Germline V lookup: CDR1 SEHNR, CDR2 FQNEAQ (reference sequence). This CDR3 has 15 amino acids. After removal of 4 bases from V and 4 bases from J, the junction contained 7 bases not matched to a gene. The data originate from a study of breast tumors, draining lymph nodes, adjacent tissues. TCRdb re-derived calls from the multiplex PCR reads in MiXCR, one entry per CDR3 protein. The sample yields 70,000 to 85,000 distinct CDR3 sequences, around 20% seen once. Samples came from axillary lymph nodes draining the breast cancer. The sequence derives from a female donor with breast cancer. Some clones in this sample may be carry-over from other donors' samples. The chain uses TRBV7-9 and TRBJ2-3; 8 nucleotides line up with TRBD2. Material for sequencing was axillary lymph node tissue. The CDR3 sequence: CASSSSGSFSDTQYF. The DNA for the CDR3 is TGTGCCAGCAGCTCGAGCGGGAGCTTCTCAGATACGCAGTATTTT.